These T cell receptor beta chains were read from a single sample in a study of T cell responses to AZD1222 COVID-19 vaccine. Assay: immunoSEQ multiplex PCR; the TCRdb copy retains only in-frame clones and omits some. This sample carries 100,000 to 150,000 clones, around 86% of them seen once, and the ten largest clones take roughly 6%. Sequenced material: peripheral blood, taken on day 0 of AZD1222 vaccination. These receptors were taken from an adult in good health. CDR3s include the opening cysteine and the closing phenylalanine or tryptophan.

TRBV10-3	TRBJ1-1	CAISRGGDDTEAFF
TRBV18	TRBJ2-5	CASSPTPGGETQYF
TRBV24-1	TRBJ2-1	CATREVTFYNEQFF
TRBV2	TRBJ1-5	CASSQGFQPQHF
TRBV2	TRBJ2-2	CASTLRGGPNTGELFF
TRBV7-9	TRBJ2-5	CASSLSSYQETQYF
TRBV16	TRBJ2-2	CASSQFSDTGELFF
TRBV2	TRBJ1-6	CASLAGRGLTSPLHF
TRBV6-1	TRBJ2-5	CASSEMTSFETQYF
TRBV6-5	TRBJ1-5	CASSRDRAGQPQHF
TRBV7-9	TRBJ2-7	CASSFSSSYEQYF
TRBV5-1	TRBJ2-3	CASSLSGDRTDTQYF
TRBV29-1	TRBJ2-1	CSVSGASLNEQFF
TRBV4-1	TRBJ2-1	CASSRLMAGTLNEQFF
TRBV7-2	TRBJ1-2	CASSGGEWSLYGYTF
TRBV5-4	TRBJ2-7	CASSSNYEQYF
TRBV5-1	TRBJ1-2	CASSPEGGIYGYTF
TRBV9	TRBJ1-2	CASSVDTGRGHGYTF
TRBV6-1	TRBJ1-2	CASSEGPPPAGSYTF
TRBV19	TRBJ2-1	CASSTANNNEQFF
TRBV27	TRBJ1-2	CASSLSAANYGYTF
TRBV18	TRBJ2-7	CASSSFGDRPYEQYF
TRBV11-1	TRBJ2-7	CASSLGGLRDEQYF
TRBV7-9	TRBJ1-1	CASSLGLGRRNTEAFF
TRBV6-1	TRBJ2-5	CASSEALFDRGRQETQYF
TRBV2	TRBJ1-3	CASLSGNTIYF
TRBV2	TRBJ2-7	CASSEQGVLYEQYF
TRBV4-1	TRBJ1-2	CASSQEEQGQLGYTF
TRBV7-9	TRBJ2-2	CASNPGQANTGELFF
TRBV12-5	TRBJ1-1	CASGLAEDSSGQRFEAFF
TRBV2	TRBJ1-5	CASSGQMNQPQHF
TRBV2	TRBJ2-2	CASTAWGTDTGELFF
TRBV30	TRBJ2-3	CASSTGLAGGPVTDTQYF
TRBV19	TRBJ1-5	CASGQTGQSNQPQHF
TRBV3-1/TRBV3-2	TRBJ2-2	CASRPPRGGYTGELFF
TRBV6-5	TRBJ1-1	CASNQRNPEAFF
TRBV20-1	TRBJ1-1	CSATLIRNAFF
TRBV7-9	TRBJ2-5	CASSFGGAGGETQYF
TRBV3-1/TRBV3-2	TRBJ1-4	CASSPGQHNYGEKLFF
TRBV19	TRBJ2-2	CASSTNRDAGELFF
TRBV14	TRBJ2-7	CASSQVSEQYF
TRBV18	TRBJ1-2	CASSPQAPRDSRDGYTF
TRBV5-4	TRBJ2-7	CASSPTGGFNEQYF
TRBV2	TRBJ2-3	CASKALANTDTQYF
TRBV6-5	TRBJ2-3	CASRRLAPTDTQYF
TRBV6-2/TRBV6-3	TRBJ1-5	CASSRGENQPQHF
TRBV12-3/TRBV12-4	TRBJ1-1	CASTWGGDTEAFF
TRBV7-9	TRBJ1-1	CASSLALPQFGGAFF
TRBV11-2	TRBJ2-2	CASSLRGWNTGELFF
TRBV4-2	TRBJ1-2	CASSTTGLGYTF
TRBV6-2/TRBV6-3	TRBJ1-1	CASSNPGGRTEAFF
TRBV15	TRBJ1-3	CATSRDFSTGNTIYF
TRBV6-6	TRBJ2-1	CASSTQSNEQFF
TRBV15	TRBJ1-2	CATSGDIQGRKGGYTF